This entry concerns a single TCR beta chain. Its specificity is not known. 5'RACE primed at constant segments yielded TCR alpha and TCR beta cDNA libraries bearing sample barcodes and UMIs. One entry per CDR3 protein results from TCRdb running MiXCR on the 5' RACE reads. The sample comprises 350,000 to 400,000 distinct CDR3 sequences, under 25% of which are singletons, and 12% rests with the top ten. The data originate from a study of T-cell memory formation after mild COVID-19. Findings of the study overall: Contracting CD8+ clones were enriched in EMRA, CD4+ mainly in CM and EM. Pre-infection memory harbored some responding clones, suggesting cross-reactive memory joined.

This CDR3 contains 14 residues. Trimming took 6 bases from V and 8 from J; bases not matched to a gene: 7. From germline, CDR1 is ENHRY and CDR2 SYGVKD. Input material: PBMCs or a T cell subset sorted from them (not recorded which). The rearrangement links TRBV10-3 to TRBJ2-1, with 10 bases fitting TRBD1. This sequence was found in an adult woman who had mild COVID-19 (a few samples of this study predate the infection). Cell type and time point are not known. This CDR3 reads CAISQTGGLDEQFF. Here the CDR3 DNA reads TGTGCCATCAGCCAGACAGGGGGCCTCGATGAGCAGTTCTTC.